The TCR beta chain described here comes from a study of shared clonotypes between healthy human individuals. Study-wide results and limits: Few donors limited the genetic and exposure-history diversity represented. Rarefaction indicated that sorted-subset sequencing remained incomplete although depth was large.

Authors' processing steps: ImmunoSEQ sequences covered only the junction and lacked quality scores; filtering therefore differed. Profiled with immunoSEQ multiplex PCR; TCRdb holds only in-frame clones, not every one. That table furnishes V, J and clone size, whereas the DNA furnished D and trimming. Of around 370,000 clones detected, 90% to 98% appear once; the ten largest clones hold approximately 0.32%. This CDR3 spans 13 amino acids. CDR1 and CDR2 from the germline V gene are MNHNY and SVGAGI (reference sequence). Trimming cost V 7 bases and J 3 bases, with 13 bases left between them. Concerning this clone itself: Its specificity is not known.

Sample: memory CD8+ T cells sorted from blood. Subset given: CD45RO+ cells pooled with CCR7-negative TemRA cells. The chain couples TRBV6-6 to TRBJ2-7; D remains unclear. The receptor's source is a man between 25 and 39 years old in good health. The CDR3 sequence is CASKKEMDYEQYF. DNA for the CDR3: TGTGCCAGCAAAAAGGAGATGGACTACGAGCAGTACTTC.